Detailed here is one TCR beta chain. TCRdb keeps only in-frame clones here, not all; method: immunoSEQ multiplex PCR. The sample has 160,000 or so clones, roughly 90% seen once; the top ten hold around 3%. The data originate from a study of blood T cell repertoires in COVID-19. The origin of this receptor is a man in his sixties with acute or convalescent COVID-19. Input material: peripheral blood.

This CDR3 is CASSLRGGATDTQYF. For the CDR3, the DNA is TGTGCCAGCAGCCTCCGAGGGGGGGCGACAGATACGCAGTATTTT. This rearrangement joins TRBV13 to TRBJ2-3, with a tentative D call TRBD2 (7 bases). Germline V CDR1 and CDR2: PRHDT, FYEKMQ (reference sequence). The CDR3 is 15 residues long. Trimming stripped 5 bases from V and 3 bases from J, with 15 bases between.